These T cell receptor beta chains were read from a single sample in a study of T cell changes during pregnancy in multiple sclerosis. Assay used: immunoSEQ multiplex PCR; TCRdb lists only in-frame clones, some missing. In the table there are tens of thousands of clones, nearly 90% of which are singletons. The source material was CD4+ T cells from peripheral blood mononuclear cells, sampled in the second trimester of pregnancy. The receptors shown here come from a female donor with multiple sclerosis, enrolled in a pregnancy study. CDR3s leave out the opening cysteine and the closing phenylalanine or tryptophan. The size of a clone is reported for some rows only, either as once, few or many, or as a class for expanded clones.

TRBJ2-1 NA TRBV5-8 ASRLTGTSSNNEQF
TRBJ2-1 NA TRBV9 ASSVGSLGQGSSNEQF
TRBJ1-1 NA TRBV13 ASVSGTEAF
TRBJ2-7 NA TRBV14 ASSPRGQGYEQY
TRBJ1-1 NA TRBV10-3 AISDMRVVGSIEAF
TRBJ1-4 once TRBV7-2 ASSLSGTGAEKLF
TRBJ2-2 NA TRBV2 ASSGGNSNTGELF
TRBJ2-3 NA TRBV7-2 ASSLSWASTDTQY
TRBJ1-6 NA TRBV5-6 ASSLWQNNSPLH
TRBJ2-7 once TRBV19 ASTSPPGEQY
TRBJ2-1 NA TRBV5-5 ASSPRGLAGAAHEQF
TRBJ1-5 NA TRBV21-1 ASSKPKRRAQH
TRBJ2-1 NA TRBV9 ASGGQVSSYNEQF
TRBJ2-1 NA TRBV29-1 SSRTSGYNEQF
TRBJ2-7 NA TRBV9 ASSVDDNMGEQY
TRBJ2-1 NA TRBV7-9 ASSLRASGSLNEQF
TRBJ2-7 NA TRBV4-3 ASSQLPGNYEQY
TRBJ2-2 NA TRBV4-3 ASSQDSYTGELF
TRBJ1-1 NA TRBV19 ASSKRTGVLNTEAF
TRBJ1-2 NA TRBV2 ASSVNGGNGYT
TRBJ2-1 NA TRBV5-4 ASSHPEGDTQAGEQF
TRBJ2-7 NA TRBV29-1 SAAGGRGYEQY
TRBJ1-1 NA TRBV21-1 ASSKEAGLNTEAF
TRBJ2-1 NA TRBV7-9 ASTEDSGGYNEQF
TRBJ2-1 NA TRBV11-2 ASSLEGGLTGPSSYNEQF
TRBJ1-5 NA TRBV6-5 ASSPPGNQPQH
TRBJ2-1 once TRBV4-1 ASSQELTSGSDEQF
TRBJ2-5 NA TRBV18 ASSPLPSGYQETQY
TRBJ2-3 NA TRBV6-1 ASSEIQWTDTQY
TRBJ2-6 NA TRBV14 ASSHDRRVSSGANVLT
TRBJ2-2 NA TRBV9 ASSVSSGRYTGELF
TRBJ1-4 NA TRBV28 ASSIQGSGEKLF
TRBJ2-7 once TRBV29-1 SVVGGGPFSYEQY
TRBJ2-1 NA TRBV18 ASSLTSGSSWFEQF
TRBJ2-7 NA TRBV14 ASSQLGLYEQY
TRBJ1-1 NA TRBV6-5 ASKGLNTEAF
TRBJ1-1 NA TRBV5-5 ASSLDRGFSDTEAF
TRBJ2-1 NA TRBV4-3 ASSQAGLAGEFNEQF
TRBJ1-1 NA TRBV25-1 ASSPIGGEGEAF
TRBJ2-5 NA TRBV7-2 ASSLFLGQSETQY
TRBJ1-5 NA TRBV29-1 SVAEGGSNQPQH
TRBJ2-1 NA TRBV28 ATDPGNEQF
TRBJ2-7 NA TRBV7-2 ASRGGTYEQY
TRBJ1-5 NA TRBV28 ASSSDIWTGDQPQH
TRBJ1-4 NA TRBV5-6 ASSFTGWNEKLF
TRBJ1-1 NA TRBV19 ASSISLTGGTEAF
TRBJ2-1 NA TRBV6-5 ASSLRTGYNEQF
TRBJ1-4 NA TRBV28 ASSLLQGQGTYEKLF
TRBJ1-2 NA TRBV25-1 ASSKGENYGYT
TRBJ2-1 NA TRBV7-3 ASSLATGAAEQF
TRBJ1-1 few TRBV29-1 SVGRGAGNTEAF
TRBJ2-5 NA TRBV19 ASSILLQETQY
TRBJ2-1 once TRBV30 AWTSGLYNEQF
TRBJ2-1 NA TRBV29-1 SVEASGRVPYNEQF
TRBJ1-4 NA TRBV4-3 ASSLQDTFNEKLF
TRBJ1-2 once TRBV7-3 ASSLHPPGQGINGYT
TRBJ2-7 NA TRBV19 ASSRTSGSYEQY
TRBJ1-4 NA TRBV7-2 ASSLYGGEKLF
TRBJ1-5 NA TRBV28 ASAQTTRGLGQPQH
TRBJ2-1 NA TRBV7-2 ASSLADRVVNEQF